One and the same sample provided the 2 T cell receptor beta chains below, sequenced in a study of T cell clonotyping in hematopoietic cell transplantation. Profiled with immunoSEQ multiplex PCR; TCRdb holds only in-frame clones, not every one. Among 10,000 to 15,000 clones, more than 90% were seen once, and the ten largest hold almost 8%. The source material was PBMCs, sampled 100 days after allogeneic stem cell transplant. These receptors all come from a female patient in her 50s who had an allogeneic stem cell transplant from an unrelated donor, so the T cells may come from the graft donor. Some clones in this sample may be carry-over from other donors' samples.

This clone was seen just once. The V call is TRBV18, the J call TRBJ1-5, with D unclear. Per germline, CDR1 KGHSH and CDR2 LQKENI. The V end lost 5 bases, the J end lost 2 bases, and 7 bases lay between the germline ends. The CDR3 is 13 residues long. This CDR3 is CASSTSRNQPQHF. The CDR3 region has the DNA TGTGCCAGCTCAACCAGTCGCAATCAGCCCCAGCATTTT.

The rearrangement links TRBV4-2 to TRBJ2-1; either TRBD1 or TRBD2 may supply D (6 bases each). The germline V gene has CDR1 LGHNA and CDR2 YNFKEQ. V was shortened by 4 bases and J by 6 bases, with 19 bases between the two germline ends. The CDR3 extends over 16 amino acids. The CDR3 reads CASSLSQGGFINEQFF. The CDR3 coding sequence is TGTGCCAGCAGCCTTTCACAGGGAGGATTTATCAATGAGCAGTTCTTC.